Sequencing of this T cell receptor beta chain was carried out in a study of blood T cells in healthy people across ages. The germline V gene encodes CDR1 SQVTM and CDR2 ANQGSEA. The CDR3 contains 12 residues. V shed 6 bases and J shed 0 bases, with 8 bases lying between them. This clonotype has more than one count but fewer than ten. A second PCR of 7 to 11 cycles used a sample-barcoded 5' primer and a J-beta primer mix. With 12 random nucleotides, a template-switch adaptor tagged each individual cDNA molecule. All samples yielded 3 million or more CDR3-containing paired-end reads. Using its own MiXCR run on the 5' RACE reads, TCRdb lists one record per CDR3 protein. The sample yields 750,000 to 950,000 distinct CDR3 sequences, 53% seen once.

The clonotype originates from a man aged 80 or over in good health. This sequence joins TRBV29-1 and TRBJ2-5; D unclear. Input material: blood. CDR3 sequence: CSVVKYQETQYF. The CDR3 region has the DNA TGCAGCGTGGTAAAGTACCAAGAGACCCAGTACTTC.